Included here is one TCR beta chain sequence, with context. The method was immunoSEQ multiplex PCR; TCRdb's version includes in-frame clones alone and lacks a portion of them. The repertoire consists of 65,000 to 90,000 clones, with 86% occurring once and the leading ten covering approximately 7%. This specimen belongs to a study of T cell responses to AZD1222 COVID-19 vaccine. The germline gives CDR1 LNHDA, CDR2 SQIVND (reference sequence). With V trimmed by 6 bases and J by 1 base, 5 bases remained unmatched. CDR3 length: 17 residues. The sequencing here drew on peripheral blood, taken on day 0 of AZD1222 vaccination. The sequence came from an adult in good health. V usage is TRBV19 and J usage is TRBJ2-3; 15 bases fit TRBD2. The CDR3 coding sequence is TGTGCCAGTAGGAGGACTAGCGGGGGGGCTGGCACAGATACGCAGTATTTT. Protein: CASRRTSGGAGTDTQYF.